This T cell receptor beta chain was identified in a study of human thymus T cells. As to this clone: Its specificity is unknown.

Clones were sequenced by immunoSEQ multiplex PCR, and TCRdb holds only the in-frame ones, with some missing. The data hold tens of thousands of clones, with 94% observed a single time. Germline V gene lookup returns CDR1 SNHLY and CDR2 FYNNEI. The CDR3 contains 15 residues. V lost 7 bases, J lost 11 bases, and 26 bases lay in between. The study's findings and limits: Apparent skewing of V and J gene usage characterized both thymic and blood repertoires.

The donors were infants in Finland with congenital heart defects, otherwise immunologically healthy. Only four of the eight donors provided an approximately 0.5-1 mL blood sample. The rearrangement links TRBV2 to TRBJ1-1, with a weak D call TRBD1 (5 bases). Sequenced material: blood. The sequence was obtained from a boy under two years old with a congenital heart defect but otherwise immunologically healthy. The CDR3 DNA follows: TGTGCCAGCACTGGATCTGGAGGGGTCCCTTGGGGGGCTTTCTTT. This sequence encodes CASTGSGGVPWGAFF.